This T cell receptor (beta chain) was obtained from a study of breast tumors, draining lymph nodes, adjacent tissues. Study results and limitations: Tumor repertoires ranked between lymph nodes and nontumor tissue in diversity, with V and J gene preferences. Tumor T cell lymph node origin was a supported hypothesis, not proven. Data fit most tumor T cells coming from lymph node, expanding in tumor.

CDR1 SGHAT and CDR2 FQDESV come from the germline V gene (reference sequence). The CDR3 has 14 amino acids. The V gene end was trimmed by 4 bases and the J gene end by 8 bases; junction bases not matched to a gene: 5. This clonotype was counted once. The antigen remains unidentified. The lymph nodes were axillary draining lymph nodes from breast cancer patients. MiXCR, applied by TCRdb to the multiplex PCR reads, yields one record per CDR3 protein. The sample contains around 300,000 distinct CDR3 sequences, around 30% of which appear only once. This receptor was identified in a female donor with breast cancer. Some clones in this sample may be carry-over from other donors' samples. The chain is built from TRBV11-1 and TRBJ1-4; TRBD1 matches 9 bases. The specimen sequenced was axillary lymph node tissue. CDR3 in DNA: TGTGCCAGCAGCTCGGGACAGGGTGCAGAAAAACTGTTTTTT. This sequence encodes CASSSGQGAEKLFF.